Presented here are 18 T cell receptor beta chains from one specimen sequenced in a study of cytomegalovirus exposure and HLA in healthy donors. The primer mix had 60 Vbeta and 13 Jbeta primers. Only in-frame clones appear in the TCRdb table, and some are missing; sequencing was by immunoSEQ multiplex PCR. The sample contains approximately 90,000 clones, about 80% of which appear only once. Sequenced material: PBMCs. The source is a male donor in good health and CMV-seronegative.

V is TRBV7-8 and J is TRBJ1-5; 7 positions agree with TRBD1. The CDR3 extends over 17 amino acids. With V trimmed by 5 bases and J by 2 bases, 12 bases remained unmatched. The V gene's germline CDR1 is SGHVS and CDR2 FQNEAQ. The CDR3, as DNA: TGTGCCAGCAGCCAACGCTACAGGGGACTCGGCAATCAGCCCCAGCATTTT. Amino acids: CASSQRYRGLGNQPQHF.

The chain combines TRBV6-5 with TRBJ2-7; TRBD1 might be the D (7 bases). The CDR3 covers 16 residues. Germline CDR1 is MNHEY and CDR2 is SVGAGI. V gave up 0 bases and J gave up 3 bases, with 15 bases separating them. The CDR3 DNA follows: TGTGCCAGCAGTTACTCCGGCGGGACAGTGAACTACGAGCAGTACTTC. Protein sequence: CASSYSGGTVNYEQYF.

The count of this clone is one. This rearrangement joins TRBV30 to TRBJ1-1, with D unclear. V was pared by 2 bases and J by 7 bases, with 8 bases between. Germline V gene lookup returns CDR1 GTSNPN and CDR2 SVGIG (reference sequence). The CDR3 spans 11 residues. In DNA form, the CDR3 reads TGTGCCTGGAGTTTAGTTGGTGAAGCTTTCTTT. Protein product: CAWSLVGEAFF.

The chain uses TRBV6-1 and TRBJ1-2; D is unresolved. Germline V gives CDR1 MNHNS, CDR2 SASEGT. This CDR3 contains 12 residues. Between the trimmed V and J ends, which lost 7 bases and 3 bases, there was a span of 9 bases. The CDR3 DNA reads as TGTGCCAGCAAAGAGGGCGACTATGGCTACACCTTC. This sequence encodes CASKEGDYGYTF.

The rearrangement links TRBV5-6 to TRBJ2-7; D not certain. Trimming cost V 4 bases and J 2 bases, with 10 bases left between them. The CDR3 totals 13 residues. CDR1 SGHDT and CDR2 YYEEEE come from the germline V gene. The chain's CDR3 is CASSLGPAYEQYF. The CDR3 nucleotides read TGTGCCAGCAGCCTTGGCCCAGCCTACGAGCAGTACTTC.

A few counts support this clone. The CDR3 sequence: CASSESGNLEAFF. The CDR3 nucleotides are TGTGCCAGCAGTGAGTCAGGCAACCTTGAAGCTTTCTTT. The V gene is TRBV6-1, the J gene TRBJ1-1; no clear D gene. Trimming shortened V by 3 bases and J by 7 bases, and 12 bases separated the two germline ends. The CDR3 consists of 13 residues. Germline CDR1 MNHNS, CDR2 SASEGT.

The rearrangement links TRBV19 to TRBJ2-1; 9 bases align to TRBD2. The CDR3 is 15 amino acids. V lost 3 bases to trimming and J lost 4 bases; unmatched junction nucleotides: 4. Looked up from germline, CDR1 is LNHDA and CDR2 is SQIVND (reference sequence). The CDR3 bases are TGTGCCAGTAGTATCGGCGCGGGAGGGTACAATGAGCAGTTCTTC. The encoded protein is CASSIGAGGYNEQFF.

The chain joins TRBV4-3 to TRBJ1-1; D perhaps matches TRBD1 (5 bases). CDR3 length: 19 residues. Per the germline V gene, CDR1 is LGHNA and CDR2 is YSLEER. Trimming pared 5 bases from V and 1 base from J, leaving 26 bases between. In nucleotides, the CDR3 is TGCGCCAGCAGCAGGATGGGGCCCTCAGGGTCCATTCGGAACACTGAAGCTTTCTTT. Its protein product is CASSRMGPSGSIRNTEAFF.

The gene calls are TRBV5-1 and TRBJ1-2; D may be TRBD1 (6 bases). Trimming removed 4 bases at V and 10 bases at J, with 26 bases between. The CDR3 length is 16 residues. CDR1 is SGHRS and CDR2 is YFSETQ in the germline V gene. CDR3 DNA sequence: TGCGCCAGCAGCCTCTCCTCGGGGGGGCAGAGGGCTGTCTACACCTTC. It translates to CASSLSSGGQRAVYTF.

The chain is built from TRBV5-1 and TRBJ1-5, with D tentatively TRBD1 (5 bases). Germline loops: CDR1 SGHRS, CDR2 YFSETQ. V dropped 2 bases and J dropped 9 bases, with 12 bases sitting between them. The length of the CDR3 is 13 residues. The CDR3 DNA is TGCGCCAGCAGCTTAGGGGCGGATATGCCCCAGCATTTT. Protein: CASSLGADMPQHF. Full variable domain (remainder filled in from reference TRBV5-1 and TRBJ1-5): KAGVTQTPRYLIKTRGQQVTLSCSPISGHRSVSWYQQTPGQGLQFLFEYFSETQRNKGNFPGRFSGRQFSNSRSEMNVSTLELGDSALYLCASSLGADMPQHFGDGTRLSIL.

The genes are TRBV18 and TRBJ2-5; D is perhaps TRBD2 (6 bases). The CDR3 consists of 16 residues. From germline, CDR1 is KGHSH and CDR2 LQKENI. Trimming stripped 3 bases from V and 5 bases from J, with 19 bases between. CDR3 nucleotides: TGTGCCAGCTCACCGATGGGGGGTCAGCTTTTGGAGACCCAGTACTTC. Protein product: CASSPMGGQLLETQYF. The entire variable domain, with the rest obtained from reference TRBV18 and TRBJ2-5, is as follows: NAGVMQNPRHLVRRRGQEARLRCSPMKGHSHVYWYRQLPEEGLKFMVYLQKENIIDESGMPKERFSAEFPKEGPSILRIQQVVRGDSAAYFCASSPMGGQLLETQYFGPGTRLLVL.

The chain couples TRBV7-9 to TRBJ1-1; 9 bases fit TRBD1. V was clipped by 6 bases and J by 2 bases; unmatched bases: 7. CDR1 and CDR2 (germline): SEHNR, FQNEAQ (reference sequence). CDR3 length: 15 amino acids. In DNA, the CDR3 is TGTGCCAGCAGTAGAGGACAGGGGTTCAACACTGAAGCTTTCTTT. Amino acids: CASSRGQGFNTEAFF.

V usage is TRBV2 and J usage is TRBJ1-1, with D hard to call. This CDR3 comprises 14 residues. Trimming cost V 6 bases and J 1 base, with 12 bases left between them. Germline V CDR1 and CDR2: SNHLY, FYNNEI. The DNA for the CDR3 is TGTGCCAGCAGGCAAGGGAGATGGAACACTGAAGCTTTCTTT. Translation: CASRQGRWNTEAFF.

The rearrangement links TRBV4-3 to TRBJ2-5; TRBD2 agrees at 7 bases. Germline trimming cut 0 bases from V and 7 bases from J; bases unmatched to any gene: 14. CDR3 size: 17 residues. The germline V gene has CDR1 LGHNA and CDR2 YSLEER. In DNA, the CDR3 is TGCGCCAGCAGCCAAGACGTTGGGACTACCGTCGGTGGGACCCAGTACTTC. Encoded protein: CASSQDVGTTVGGTQYF.

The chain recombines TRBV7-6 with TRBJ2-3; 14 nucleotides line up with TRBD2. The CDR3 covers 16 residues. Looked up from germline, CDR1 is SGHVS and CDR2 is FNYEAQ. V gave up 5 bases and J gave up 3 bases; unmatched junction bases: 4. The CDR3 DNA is TGTGCCAGCAGCCCGGGACTAGCGGGAGCGACAGATACGCAGTATTTT. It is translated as CASSPGLAGATDTQYF.

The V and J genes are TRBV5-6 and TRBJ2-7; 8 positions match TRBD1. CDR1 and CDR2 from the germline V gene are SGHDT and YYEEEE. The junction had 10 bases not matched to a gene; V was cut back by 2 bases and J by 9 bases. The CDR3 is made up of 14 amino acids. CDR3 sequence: CASSFPDRVMGQYF. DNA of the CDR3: TGTGCCAGCAGCTTTCCGGACAGGGTCATGGGGCAGTACTTC.

CDR3: CASSLEAGYSNQPQHF. As DNA, the CDR3 is TGTGCCAGCAGCTTAGAGGCAGGCTATAGCAATCAGCCCCAGCATTTT. The J gene is TRBJ1-5, the V gene TRBV7-6; no definite D call. With 1 base removed from V and 0 bases from J, the gap between germline ends came to 10 bases. Germline CDR1 reads SGHVS; CDR2 reads FNYEAQ. The CDR3 runs 16 residues.

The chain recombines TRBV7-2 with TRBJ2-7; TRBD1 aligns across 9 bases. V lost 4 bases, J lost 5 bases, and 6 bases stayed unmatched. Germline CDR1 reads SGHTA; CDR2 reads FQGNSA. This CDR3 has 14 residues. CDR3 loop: CASSSVDRGHEQYF. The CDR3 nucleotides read TGTGCCAGCAGCTCCGTGGACAGGGGACACGAGCAGTACTTC.